Listed below are T cell receptor beta chains from one sample, sequenced in a study of blood T cell repertoires in COVID-19. The table came from immunoSEQ multiplex PCR; TCRdb's copy has only in-frame clones and leaves some out. In the table there are fewer than 200,000 clones, around 84% of which are singletons. Material for sequencing was peripheral blood. The receptors originated from a human donor with acute or convalescent COVID-19. The donor label of this sample is uncertain. The CDR3 runs from the conserved cysteine through the conserved F or W. D genes are given only for firm matches. Not all rows give a size; the values are once, few, many and, for expanded clones, a class.

TGTGCCAGCAGGACCGTGGGGGGACCCTATGGCTACACCTTC CASRTVGGPYGYTF 14 NA few TRBJ1-2 TRBV6-5
TGTGCCACCAGTGATCCAGCGGAGTACCAAGAGACCCAGTACTTC CATSDPAEYQETQYF 15 NA once TRBJ2-5 TRBV24-1
TGTGCCATCAGTAAAGGACAGGGGGCTCATGGCTACACCTTC CAISKGQGAHGYTF 14 TRBD1 NA TRBJ1-2 TRBV10-3
TGTGCCAGCAGTTACTCGAGGCAGGGGGCAGGAGAGCAGTACTTC CASSYSRQGAGEQYF 15 TRBD1 NA TRBJ2-7 TRBV6-5
TGTGCCAGCTCGGAAACACAGGCTCACCACGAGCAGTACTTC CASSETQAHHEQYF 14 NA NA TRBJ2-7 TRBV18
TGCGCCAGCAGCCAAGTCGGGTTCGGGGTAGCGGGGGCCGTGGCAGATACGCAGTATTTT CASSQVGFGVAGAVADTQYF 20 TRBD2 NA TRBJ2-3 TRBV4-1
TGTGCCAGCAGCCAGTCGGGACAATTAGGGCGCAATCAGCCCCAGCATTTT CASSQSGQLGRNQPQHF 17 NA NA TRBJ1-5 TRBV11-2
TGTGCCAGCAGTTTAAGTCTGGCAGGCAGCAATCAGCCCCAGCATTTT CASSLSLAGSNQPQHF 16 NA NA TRBJ1-5 TRBV28
TGCGCCAGCAGTGAACAGTCGAACACTGAAGCTTTCTTT CASSEQSNTEAFF 13 NA few TRBJ1-1 TRBV10-1
TGTGCCAGCAGCTACGGACAGGGGCTCGATTCACCCCTCCACTTT CASSYGQGLDSPLHF 15 TRBD1 few TRBJ1-6 TRBV7-2
TGTGCCAGCAGCTTTAGCTCCCCCCAAGAGACCCAGTACTTC CASSFSSPQETQYF 14 NA NA TRBJ2-5 TRBV11-3
TGTGCCAGCAGCTCCCCCTCCGGGACTAGCCAAGAGACCCAGTACTTC CASSSPSGTSQETQYF 16 TRBD2 few TRBJ2-5 TRBV3-1/TRBV3-2
TGTGCCAGTAGTATGGACAGATCCGAGACCCAGTACTTC CASSMDRSETQYF 13 NA NA TRBJ2-5 TRBV19
TGTGCCAGCAGCTTGGGGGGCGCTAGCTCCTATAATTCACCCCTCCACTTT CASSLGGASSYNSPLHF 17 NA NA TRBJ1-6 TRBV5-5
TGTGCCAGCAGCGCGACAGGGGGCCTCTATGGCTACACCTTC CASSATGGLYGYTF 14 TRBD1 NA TRBJ1-2 TRBV9
TGCGCCAGCAGCATACAGGGTAGGGAAAATGAAAAACTGTTTTTT CASSIQGRENEKLFF 15 NA few TRBJ1-4 TRBV5-1
TGTGCCAGCTCCTCAACTAGCGAGTACAATGAGCAGTTCTTC CASSSTSEYNEQFF 14 TRBD2 NA TRBJ2-1 TRBV18
TGCGCCAGCAGCTTGGGGACAACTAGCACAGATACGCAGTATTTT CASSLGTTSTDTQYF 15 NA NA TRBJ2-3 TRBV5-1
TGTGCCAGCAGTTACGAGGGGGGGATCACAGATACGCAGTATTTT CASSYEGGITDTQYF 15 NA NA TRBJ2-3 TRBV6-6
TGTGCCAGCAGCCAGGGGGACAGATTCTCTGGAAACACCATATATTTT CASSQGDRFSGNTIYF 16 TRBD1 NA TRBJ1-3 TRBV4-2
TGTGCCAGTATGGTGACAGGGTTGATCGGGGAGCTGTTTTTT CASMVTGLIGELFF 14 TRBD1 NA TRBJ2-2 TRBV19
TGTGCCAGCAGTGGGTGGGAGAATCAGCCCCAGCATTTT CASSGWENQPQHF 13 NA NA TRBJ1-5 TRBV6-2/TRBV6-3
TGTGCCAGCAGTTACTCCCGGGACAAGTCCTACGAGCAGTACTTC CASSYSRDKSYEQYF 15 NA NA TRBJ2-7 TRBV6-7
TGTGCCAGCAGCCAAGGGGAAAACAGGAATTCACCCCTCCACTTT CASSQGENRNSPLHF 15 NA NA TRBJ1-6 TRBV3-1/TRBV3-2
TGTGCCAGTAGTATAGGTGTCGGGGAAACTAATGAAAAACTGTTTTTT CASSIGVGETNEKLFF 16 NA NA TRBJ1-4 TRBV19
TGTGCCAGCAACCCGGGGGGGGGAGGACGAGATACGCAGTATTTT CASNPGGGGRDTQYF 15 TRBD2 NA TRBJ2-3 TRBV11-3
TGTGCCAGCACCCTAGGGGCAGGAGTTAATGAAAAACTGTTTTTT CASTLGAGVNEKLFF 15 NA NA TRBJ1-4 TRBV6-5
TGTGCCAGCACACCAAGAGGACAGCTGAACACTGAAGCTTTCTTT CASTPRGQLNTEAFF 15 NA NA TRBJ1-1 TRBV27
TGTGCCAGCAGCTTAGCGACAACTGGCTACACCTTC CASSLATTGYTF 12 NA NA TRBJ1-2 TRBV11-2
TGCGCCAGCAGCCAAGATAGTCGAGGGAACACTGAAGCTTTCTTT CASSQDSRGNTEAFF 15 NA NA TRBJ1-1 TRBV4-3
TGTGCCAGCATCAGGGGGCGAACCACAGATACGCAGTATTTT CASIRGRTTDTQYF 14 TRBD1 NA TRBJ2-3 TRBV2
TGTGCCAGCAGTTATACGGGTTCTAAAGCTAACTATGGCTACACCTTC CASSYTGSKANYGYTF 16 NA once TRBJ1-2 TRBV6-5
TGTGCCAGCAGTTACTCCCAATACTCAGGCGCTTTCTTT CASSYSQYSGAFF 13 NA NA TRBJ1-1 TRBV6-2/TRBV6-3
TGTGCCAGCCAACCGGGACAGGGCTACAATGAGCAGTTCTTC CASQPGQGYNEQFF 14 TRBD1 NA TRBJ2-1 TRBV5-4
TGTGCCAGTAGTATTAGGGCAGGGGCTGTCACTGAAGCTTTCTTT CASSIRAGAVTEAFF 15 NA NA TRBJ1-1 TRBV19
TGTGCCACCAGTGATTGGACAAAGACTAGCACAGATACGCAGTATTTT CATSDWTKTSTDTQYF 16 NA once TRBJ2-3 TRBV24-1
TGCGCCAGCAGCCTAGCGGGGGCCAATTCCTACGAGCAGTACTTC CASSLAGANSYEQYF 15 TRBD2 NA TRBJ2-7 TRBV5-1
TGCGCCAGCAGCACAGGGACAGGGGGCCTGGGAGATACGCAGTATTTT CASSTGTGGLGDTQYF 16 TRBD1 NA TRBJ2-3 TRBV5-1
TGTGCCAGCAGTTCGACCTTGGCGGGGGGTGAGCAGTTCTTC CASSSTLAGGEQFF 14 TRBD2 NA TRBJ2-1 TRBV27
TGTGCCAGCAGTCTAGCGGGACTAGCGGGGAACAATGAGCAGTTCTTC CASSLAGLAGNNEQFF 16 TRBD2 NA TRBJ2-1 TRBV28
TGCGCCAGCAGCTTGGTGTTTGGTGCGTCCTCAAACCAAGAGACCCAGTACTTC CASSLVFGASSNQETQYF 18 NA NA TRBJ2-5 TRBV5-1
TGTGCCAGCAGCCCTACGATGACAGGGAATACCGGGGAGCTGTTTTTT CASSPTMTGNTGELFF 16 TRBD1 NA TRBJ2-2 TRBV6-2/TRBV6-3